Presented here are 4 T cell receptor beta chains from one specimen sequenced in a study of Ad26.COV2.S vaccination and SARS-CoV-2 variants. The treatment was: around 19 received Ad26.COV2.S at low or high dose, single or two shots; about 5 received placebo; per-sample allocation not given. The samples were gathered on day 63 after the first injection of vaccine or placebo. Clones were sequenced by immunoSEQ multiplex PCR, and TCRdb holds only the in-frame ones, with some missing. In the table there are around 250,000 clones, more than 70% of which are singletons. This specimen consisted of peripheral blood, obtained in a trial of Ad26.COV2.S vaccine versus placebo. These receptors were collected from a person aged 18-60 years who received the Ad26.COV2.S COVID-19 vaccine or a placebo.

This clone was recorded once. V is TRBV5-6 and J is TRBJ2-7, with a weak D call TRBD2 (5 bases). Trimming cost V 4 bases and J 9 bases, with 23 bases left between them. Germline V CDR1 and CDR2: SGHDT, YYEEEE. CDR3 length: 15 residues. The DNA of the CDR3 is TGTGCCAGCAGCCTAAATCAGCGGACGGACTCCGGGCAGTACTTC. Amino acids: CASSLNQRTDSGQYF.

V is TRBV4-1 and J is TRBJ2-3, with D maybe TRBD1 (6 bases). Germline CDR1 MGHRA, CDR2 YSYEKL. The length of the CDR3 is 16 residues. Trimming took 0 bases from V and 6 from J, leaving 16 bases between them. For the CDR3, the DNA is TGCGCCAGCAGCCAAGAAGGAGCCCCTCAGGGGGATACGCAGTATTTT. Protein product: CASSQEGAPQGDTQYF.

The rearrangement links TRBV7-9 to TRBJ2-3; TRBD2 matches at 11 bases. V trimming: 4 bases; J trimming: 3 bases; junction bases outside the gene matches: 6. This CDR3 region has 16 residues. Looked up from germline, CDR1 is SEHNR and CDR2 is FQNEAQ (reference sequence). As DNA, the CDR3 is TGTGCCAGCAGCTCCCCCGGGACTAGCGGAACAGATACGCAGTATTTT. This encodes CASSSPGTSGTDTQYF.

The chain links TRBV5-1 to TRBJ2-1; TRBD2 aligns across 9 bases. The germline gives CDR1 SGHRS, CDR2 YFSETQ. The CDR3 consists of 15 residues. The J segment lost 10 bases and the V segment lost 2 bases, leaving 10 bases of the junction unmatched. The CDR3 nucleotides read TGCGCCAGCAGCTTAAATAGCGGGAGTGTGGGGGAGCAGTTCTTC. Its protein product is CASSLNSGSVGEQFF.